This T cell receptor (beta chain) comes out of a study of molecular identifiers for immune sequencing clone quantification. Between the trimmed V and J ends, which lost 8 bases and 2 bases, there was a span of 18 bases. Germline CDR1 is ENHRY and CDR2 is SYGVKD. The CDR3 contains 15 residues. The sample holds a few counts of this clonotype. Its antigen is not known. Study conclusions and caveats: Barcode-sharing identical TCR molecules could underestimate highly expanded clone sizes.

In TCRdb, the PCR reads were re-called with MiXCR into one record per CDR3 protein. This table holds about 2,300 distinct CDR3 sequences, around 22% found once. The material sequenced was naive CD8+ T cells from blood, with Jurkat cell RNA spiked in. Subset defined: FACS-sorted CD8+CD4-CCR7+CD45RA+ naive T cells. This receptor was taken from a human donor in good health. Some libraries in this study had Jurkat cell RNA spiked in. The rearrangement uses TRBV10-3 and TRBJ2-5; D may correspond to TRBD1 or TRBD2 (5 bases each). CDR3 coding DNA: TGTGCCATCCGGGATGGGGGAGTGGGGCAAGAGACCCAGTACTTC. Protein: CAIRDGGVGQETQYF.